What follows describes a single TCR beta chain. Libraries were prepared by immunoSEQ multiplex PCR; TCRdb keeps only in-frame clonotypes and omits some of them. This table has roughly 40,000 clones, around nine tenths appearing once. The data are from a study of T cell changes during pregnancy in multiple sclerosis. Germline V gene data show CDR1 as MNHNS and CDR2 as SASEGT. V gave up 2 bases and J gave up 4 bases, with 12 bases separating them. This CDR3 has 15 amino acids. This sequence was found in a female donor with multiple sclerosis, enrolled in a pregnancy study. The sample here was peripheral blood, taken before pregnancy. This sequence joins TRBV6-1 and TRBJ2-1, with D perhaps TRBD2 (5 bases). CDR3 region: CASSERGSIYNEQFF. Here the CDR3 DNA reads TGTGCCAGCAGTGAAAGAGGGAGCATTTACAATGAGCAGTTCTTC.